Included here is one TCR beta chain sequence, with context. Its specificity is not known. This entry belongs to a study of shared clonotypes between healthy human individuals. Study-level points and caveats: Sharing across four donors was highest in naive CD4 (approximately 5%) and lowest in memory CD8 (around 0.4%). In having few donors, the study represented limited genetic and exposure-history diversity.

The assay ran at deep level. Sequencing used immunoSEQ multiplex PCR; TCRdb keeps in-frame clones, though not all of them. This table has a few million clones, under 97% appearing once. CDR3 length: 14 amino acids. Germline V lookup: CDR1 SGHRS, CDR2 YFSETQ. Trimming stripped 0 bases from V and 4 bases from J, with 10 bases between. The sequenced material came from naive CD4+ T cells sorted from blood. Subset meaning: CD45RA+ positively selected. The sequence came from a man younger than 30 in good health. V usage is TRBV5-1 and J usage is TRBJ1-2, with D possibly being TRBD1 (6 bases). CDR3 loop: CASSLDVDSYGYTF. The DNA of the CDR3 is TGCGCCAGCAGCTTGGATGTGGACAGCTATGGCTACACCTTC.